Sequencing of this T cell receptor (beta chain) was carried out in a study of cytomegalovirus exposure and HLA in healthy donors. Study results and caveats: High sensitivity and specificity were reportedly achieved when the classifier diagnosed cytomegalovirus status. Later analysis placed DRB1 highest and HLA-C lowest in TCR association rates, which differed by HLA locus. TCR beta sequences numbering 15,000 to 20,000 were associated with HLA alleles at 0.05 false discovery rate in a later analysis.

For this clone: No antigen is known for it.

The CDR3 covers 15 residues. V was pared by 6 bases and J by 6 bases, with 11 bases of the junction left unmatched. PCR employed 60 Vbeta and 13 Jbeta primers. Clones were read by immunoSEQ multiplex PCR, and TCRdb kept only the in-frame ones, dropping some. The sample lists 35,000 to 40,000 clones, over 65% occurring once. Sequencing input: PBMCs. The TCR comes from a man aged 45-60 years in good health and CMV-seropositive. V and J are TRBV23-1 and TRBJ2-4; 7 nucleotides align to TRBD1. TRBV23-1 is an ORF for which the function is uncertain. The CDR3 sequence: CASRGDRERRNIQYF. DNA of the CDR3: TGCGCCAGCAGAGGGGACAGAGAGAGACGAAACATTCAGTACTTC.